The rows below give T cell receptor beta chains drawn from one sample of a study of blood T cell repertoires in COVID-19. Measured with immunoSEQ multiplex PCR; TCRdb has only the in-frame clones, and not every one. The sample has 50,000 or so clones; roughly 90% are singletons. Sequencing was performed on peripheral blood. The receptors here all came from a man older than 75 with acute or convalescent COVID-19. Each CDR3 is given with its conserved first and last residue. Each record gives: J gene, clone size, D gene, V gene, CDR3 length, CDR3 DNA, CDR3 protein. A D gene is named only where the DNA matches it firmly. Rows give clone size only sometimes, using once, few, many, or a class for an expanded clone.

J: TRBJ1-2
size: .
D: .
V: TRBV10-2
length: 14
DNA: TGCGCCAGCAGTGAGTTAGGGGATGGCTATGGCTACACCTTC
CDR3: CASSELGDGYGYTF

J: TRBJ1-4
size: .
D: TRBD1
V: TRBV29-1
length: 17
DNA: TGCAGCGTTGAAGAAGTATCAGGGGGCACAACTAATGAAAAACTGTTTTTT
CDR3: CSVEEVSGGTTNEKLFF

J: TRBJ1-3
size: .
D: .
V: TRBV2
length: 17
DNA: TGTGCCAGCAGCGCTCCCTCCACGGGGGTTTTCGGAAACACCATATATTTT
CDR3: CASSAPSTGVFGNTIYF

J: TRBJ2-1
size: .
D: TRBD1
V: TRBV5-1
length: 15
DNA: TGCGCCAGCAGCTTGAGGGGACAGTCGTTAGCCGAGCAGTTCTTC
CDR3: CASSLRGQSLAEQFF

J: TRBJ2-1
size: .
D: TRBD1
V: TRBV15
length: 17
DNA: TGTGCCACCAGCAGAGGAAACAGGGGAATGGGATACAATGAGCAGTTCTTC
CDR3: CATSRGNRGMGYNEQFF

J: TRBJ1-5
size: .
D: .
V: TRBV30
length: 14
DNA: TGTGCCTGGAGTGTAGCCAGGAGCAATCAGCCCCAGCATTTT
CDR3: CAWSVARSNQPQHF

J: TRBJ1-6
size: .
D: .
V: TRBV6-5
length: 15
DNA: TGTGCCAGCAGTCGTACGAGCTCCTATAATTCACCCCTCCACTTT
CDR3: CASSRTSSYNSPLHF

J: TRBJ1-5
size: .
D: TRBD1
V: TRBV12-3/TRBV12-4
length: 13
DNA: TGTGCCAGCTCAAACGACAGGGATCAGCCCCAGCATTTT
CDR3: CASSNDRDQPQHF

J: TRBJ2-5
size: .
D: TRBD1
V: TRBV11-2
length: 14
DNA: TGTGCCAGCAGCTTAGGCAGGGGGCGGGGGACCCAGTACTTC
CDR3: CASSLGRGRGTQYF

J: TRBJ2-5
size: once
D: .
V: TRBV28
length: 15
DNA: TGTGCCAGCAGTACCTCCGGTCCCCCCCAAGAGACCCAGTACTTC
CDR3: CASSTSGPPQETQYF

J: TRBJ2-3
size: once
D: TRBD1
V: TRBV10-3
length: 14
DNA: TGTGCCATCAGTTTGGGACAGGGGGCAGATACGCAGTATTTT
CDR3: CAISLGQGADTQYF

J: TRBJ2-3
size: .
D: TRBD1
V: TRBV5-6
length: 15
DNA: TGTGCCAGCAGCTACCGGGACAGGGGGCTAGATACGCAGTATTTT
CDR3: CASSYRDRGLDTQYF

J: TRBJ2-3
size: once
D: TRBD2
V: TRBV18
length: 24
DNA: TGTGCCAGCTCACCACCATGTACCGCCCATGAGGAAACGGACGACGGGGGGAGCACAGATACGCAGTATTTT
CDR3: CASSPPCTAHEETDDGGSTDTQYF

J: TRBJ2-1
size: .
D: TRBD2
V: TRBV5-1
length: 16
DNA: TGCGCCAGCAGCCCGTCCGGGGGGAGCTCCTACAATGAGCAGTTCTTC
CDR3: CASSPSGGSSYNEQFF

J: TRBJ2-3
size: .
D: .
V: TRBV7-3
length: 15
DNA: TGTGCCAGCAGCTTAACCGGGACTAGCACAGATACGCAGTATTTT
CDR3: CASSLTGTSTDTQYF

J: TRBJ1-6
size: .
D: TRBD1
V: TRBV5-1
length: 14
DNA: TGCGCCAGCAGCCTGCGGGACAGAAATTCACCCCTCCACTTT
CDR3: CASSLRDRNSPLHF

J: TRBJ2-3
size: .
D: .
V: TRBV7-6
length: 12
DNA: TGTGCCAGCAGTCTTGACTCGAATACGCAGTATTTT
CDR3: CASSLDSNTQYF

J: TRBJ1-3
size: once
D: .
V: TRBV13
length: 19
DNA: TGTGCCAGCAGCTTCGAAGGACGCGGGAGCGATAGCTCTGGAAACACCATATATTTT
CDR3: CASSFEGRGSDSSGNTIYF

J: TRBJ1-2
size: .
D: TRBD1
V: TRBV3-1/TRBV3-2
length: 15
DNA: TGTGCCAGCAGCCCTAGACAGGGTGGGTGGTATGGCTACACCTTC
CDR3: CASSPRQGGWYGYTF

J: TRBJ1-1
size: .
D: .
V: TRBV12-3/TRBV12-4
length: 13
DNA: TGTGCCAGCAGTTTTGACAGTGCCACTGAAGCTTTCTTT
CDR3: CASSFDSATEAFF

J: TRBJ2-2
size: .
D: .
V: TRBV5-5
length: 14
DNA: TGTGCCAGCAGCTTGACAGCGAACACCGGGGAGCTGTTTTTT
CDR3: CASSLTANTGELFF

J: TRBJ2-3
size: .
D: TRBD2
V: TRBV28
length: 17
DNA: TGTGCCAGCAGTTTTCTAGCGGGGGGGTCTAGCACAGATACGCAGTATTTT
CDR3: CASSFLAGGSSTDTQYF

J: TRBJ1-3
size: .
D: .
V: TRBV18
length: 15
DNA: TGTGCCAGCTCCCACAGGGAGAAGTACGGAAACACCATATATTTT
CDR3: CASSHREKYGNTIYF

J: TRBJ1-2
size: .
D: .
V: TRBV30
length: 12
DNA: TGTGCCTGGAGTGTGGCATTATATGGCTACACCTTC
CDR3: CAWSVALYGYTF

J: TRBJ2-1
size: .
D: TRBD2
V: TRBV7-9
length: 16
DNA: TGTGCCAGCAGCCGAGTTAGCGGGGGGGCCTCCAATGAGCAGTTCTTC
CDR3: CASSRVSGGASNEQFF

J: TRBJ1-1
size: .
D: .
V: TRBV5-1
length: 13
DNA: TGCGCCAGCAGCCCCACAGGGAACACTGAAGCTTTCTTT
CDR3: CASSPTGNTEAFF

J: TRBJ2-1
size: .
D: TRBD1
V: TRBV19
length: 13
DNA: TGTGCCAGTAGATCGAGACAGGGACATGAGCAGTTCTTC
CDR3: CASRSRQGHEQFF

J: TRBJ1-2
size: .
D: TRBD1
V: TRBV5-1
length: 16
DNA: TGCGCCAGCAGCTTAATACCAGGGGGCGGTGGCTATGGCTACACCTTC
CDR3: CASSLIPGGGGYGYTF

J: TRBJ1-4
size: .
D: TRBD1
V: TRBV5-1
length: 17
DNA: TGCGCCAGCAGCTTGGCAGGGGGACAACCAGGGGGAGAAAAACTGTTTTTT
CDR3: CASSLAGGQPGGEKLFF

J: TRBJ2-1
size: .
D: .
V: TRBV2
length: 13
DNA: TGTGCCAGCAGTGAATCTGCAGGGAATGAGCAGTTCTTC
CDR3: CASSESAGNEQFF

J: TRBJ2-1
size: once
D: .
V: TRBV3-1/TRBV3-2
length: 14
DNA: TGTGCCAGCAGCAGAGTCAGGGGCTACAATGAGCAGTTCTTC
CDR3: CASSRVRGYNEQFF

J: TRBJ2-1
size: .
D: .
V: TRBV12-3/TRBV12-4
length: 13
DNA: TGTGCCAGCAGTTTTCTGCGGGGCAGTGAGCAGTTCTTC
CDR3: CASSFLRGSEQFF

J: TRBJ1-5
size: .
D: .
V: TRBV24-1
length: 13
DNA: TGTGCCACCAGCAGGGATGGCAATCAGCCCCAGCATTTT
CDR3: CATSRDGNQPQHF

J: TRBJ1-4
size: .
D: TRBD1
V: TRBV5-5
length: 14
DNA: TGTGCCAGCGGTTCCGGGACAGCTAATGAAAAACTGTTTTTT
CDR3: CASGSGTANEKLFF

J: TRBJ2-7
size: .
D: .
V: TRBV11-1
length: 11
DNA: TGTGCCAGCAGCTCCAGATACGAGCAGTACTTC
CDR3: CASSSRYEQYF

J: TRBJ2-3
size: .
D: TRBD1
V: TRBV5-1
length: 16
DNA: TGCGCCAGCAGCCTGGGGAGGACAGGGGGTACAGATACGCAGTATTTT
CDR3: CASSLGRTGGTDTQYF

J: TRBJ2-3
size: once
D: TRBD2
V: TRBV5-1
length: 17
DNA: TGCGCCAGCAGCTTGGCCTTCGGCGGGGGGCCGGAAGATACGCAGTATTTT
CDR3: CASSLAFGGGPEDTQYF

J: TRBJ2-2
size: .
D: .
V: TRBV2
length: 14
DNA: TGTGCCAGCGTCCCACAGGGTGGCACCGGGGAGCTGTTTTTT
CDR3: CASVPQGGTGELFF

J: TRBJ2-4
size: .
D: TRBD1
V: TRBV10-2
length: 16
DNA: TGCGCCAGCCGGGACAGGGGCCGGATTCGGGGAGACATTCAGTACTTC
CDR3: CASRDRGRIRGDIQYF

J: TRBJ2-1
size: once
D: .
V: TRBV7-9
length: 14
DNA: TGTGCCAGCAGCGCAGACAGGTTCTACAATGAGCAGTTCTTC
CDR3: CASSADRFYNEQFF

J: TRBJ2-2
size: .
D: TRBD2
V: TRBV7-8
length: 18
DNA: TGTGCCAGCAGCCCCCGGGCGGCTAGCGGGGGGAACACCGGGGAGCTGTTTTTT
CDR3: CASSPRAASGGNTGELFF

J: TRBJ2-5
size: .
D: .
V: TRBV27
length: 16
DNA: TGTGCCAGCAGTTTAGGTTCAGGGGCGGTATGGGAGACCCAGTACTTC
CDR3: CASSLGSGAVWETQYF

J: TRBJ1-1
size: .
D: .
V: TRBV19
length: 12
DNA: TGTGCCAGTAGCCGAGAAAACACTGAAGCTTTCTTT
CDR3: CASSRENTEAFF

J: TRBJ1-1
size: .
D: .
V: TRBV6-5
length: 14
DNA: TGTGCCAGCCTGAGTCCGCGGCAGGGGAGTGAAGCTTTCTTT
CDR3: CASLSPRQGSEAFF

J: TRBJ1-2
size: .
D: TRBD1
V: TRBV7-9
length: 15
DNA: TGTGCCAGCAGCGACCTGACAGGGAGGCGCTATGGCTACACCTTC
CDR3: CASSDLTGRRYGYTF

J: TRBJ1-5
size: .
D: .
V: TRBV7-2
length: 14
DNA: TGTGCCAGCAGCACCCACAGTAAGAATCAGCCCCAGCATTTT
CDR3: CASSTHSKNQPQHF

J: TRBJ1-2
size: .
D: TRBD1
V: TRBV19
length: 13
DNA: TGTGCCAGTAGATCGCGATTACAGGGGTCGGACACCTTC
CDR3: CASRSRLQGSDTF